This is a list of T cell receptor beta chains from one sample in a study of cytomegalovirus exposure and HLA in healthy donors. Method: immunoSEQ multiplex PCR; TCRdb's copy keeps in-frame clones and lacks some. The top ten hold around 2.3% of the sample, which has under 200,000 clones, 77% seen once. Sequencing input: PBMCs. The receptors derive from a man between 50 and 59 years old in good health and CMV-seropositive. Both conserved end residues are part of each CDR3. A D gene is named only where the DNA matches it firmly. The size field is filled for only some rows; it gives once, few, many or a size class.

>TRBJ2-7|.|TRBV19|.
CASSISAGYEQYF
TGTGCCAGTAGTATCTCTGCGGGGTACGAGCAGTACTTC
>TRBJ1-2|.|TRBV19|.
CASFSRHGVNYGYTF
TGTGCCAGTTTTTCTCGACACGGCGTTAACTATGGCTACACCTTC
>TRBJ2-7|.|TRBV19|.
CASSIGGTVAYEQYF
TGTGCCAGTAGTATAGGCGGGACAGTGGCCTACGAGCAGTACTTC
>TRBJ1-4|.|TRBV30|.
CAWSVSGASNEKLFF
TGTGCCTGGAGTGTATCTGGAGCCTCTAATGAAAAACTGTTTTTT
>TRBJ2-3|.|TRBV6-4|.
CASSDRGPTDTQYF
TGTGCCAGCAGTGACCGAGGGCCCACAGATACGCAGTATTTT
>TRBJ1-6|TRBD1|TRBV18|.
CASSLGTGSSPLHF
TGTGCCAGCTCTCTCGGGACAGGTAGTTCACCCCTCCACTTT
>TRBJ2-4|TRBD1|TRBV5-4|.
CASSLGQGLGIQYF
TGTGCCAGCAGCTTGGGACAGGGGTTGGGCATTCAGTACTTC
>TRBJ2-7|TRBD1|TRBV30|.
CAQGQGTYEQYF
TGTGCCCAAGGACAGGGGACGTACGAGCAGTACTTC
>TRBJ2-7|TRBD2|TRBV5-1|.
CASSPEGLTYEQYF
TGCGCCAGCAGCCCCGAGGGACTAACCTACGAGCAGTACTTC
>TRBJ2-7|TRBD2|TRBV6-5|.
CASRAGGAYEQYF
TGTGCCAGCCGGGCCGGGGGGGCCTACGAGCAGTACTTC
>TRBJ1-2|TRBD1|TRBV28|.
CASSSGQGAGGYTF
TGTGCCAGCAGTTCGGGACAGGGGGCGGGTGGCTACACCTTC
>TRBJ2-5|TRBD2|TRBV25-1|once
CASSEFSGGRYQETQYF
TGTGCCAGCAGTGAATTTAGCGGGGGCAGGTACCAAGAGACCCAGTACTTC
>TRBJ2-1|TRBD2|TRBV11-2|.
CASSFSGGPGGEQFF
TGTGCCAGCAGCTTTAGCGGGGGCCCAGGGGGGGAGCAGTTCTTC
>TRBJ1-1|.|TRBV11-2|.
CASSSNSMNTEAFF
TGTGCCAGCAGCTCTAATTCCATGAACACTGAAGCTTTCTTT
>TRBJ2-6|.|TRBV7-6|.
CASSPLAAGANVLTF
TGTGCCAGCAGCCCTTTAGCGGCTGGGGCCAACGTCCTGACTTTC
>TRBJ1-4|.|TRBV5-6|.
CASSRHGARTNEKLFF
TGTGCCAGCAGCCGCCATGGGGCTCGAACTAATGAAAAACTGTTTTTT
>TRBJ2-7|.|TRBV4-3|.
CASSQDRYEQYF
TGCGCCAGCAGCCAAGACCGGTACGAGCAGTACTTC
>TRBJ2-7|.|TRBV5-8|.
CASSRRGSYEQYF
TGTGCCAGCAGTCGCCGGGGGTCCTACGAGCAGTACTTC
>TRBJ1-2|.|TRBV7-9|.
CASSITTGNYGYTF
TGTGCCAGCAGCATCACTACAGGCAACTATGGCTACACCTTC
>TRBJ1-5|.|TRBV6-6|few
CATADGGGNNQPQHF
TGTGCCACCGCCGACGGTGGGGGCAACAATCAGCCCCAGCATTTT
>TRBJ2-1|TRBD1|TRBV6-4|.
CASSDSYGTGDEQFF
TGTGCCAGCAGTGACTCGTACGGGACAGGAGATGAGCAGTTCTTC
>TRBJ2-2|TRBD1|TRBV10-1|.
CASSLTGGTGELFF
TGCGCCAGCAGTCTGACAGGGGGCACCGGGGAGCTGTTTTTT
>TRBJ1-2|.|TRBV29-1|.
CSVVLRGYYGYTF
TGCAGCGTTGTCTTACGGGGATACTATGGCTACACCTTC
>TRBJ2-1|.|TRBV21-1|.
CASSNLPGSAAREQFF
TGTGCCAGCAGCAACCTCCCCGGGTCTGCCGCTAGGGAGCAGTTCTTC
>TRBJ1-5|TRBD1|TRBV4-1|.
CASSLRLQGADQPQHF
TGCGCCAGCAGCCTGAGATTACAGGGGGCGGATCAGCCCCAGCATTTT
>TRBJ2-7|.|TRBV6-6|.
CASRIRTGNWQYF
TGTGCCAGCAGAATTCGTACAGGGAACTGGCAGTACTTC
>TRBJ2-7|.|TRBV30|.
CAWRGSALLYRAYEQYF
TGTGCCTGGAGGGGTTCCGCCCTATTATACAGGGCCTACGAGCAGTACTTC
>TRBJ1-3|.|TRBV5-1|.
CASSPGGQSSGNTIYF
TGCGCCAGCAGCCCGGGGGGGCAGAGCTCTGGAAACACCATATATTTT
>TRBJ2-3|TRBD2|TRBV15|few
CATSRDRGLAKTDTQYF
TGTGCCACCAGCAGAGATCGGGGACTAGCGAAGACAGATACGCAGTATTTT
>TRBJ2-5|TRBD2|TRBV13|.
CASSLRGLAGGLETQYF
TGTGCCAGCAGCTTAAGGGGCCTAGCGGGGGGGTTGGAGACCCAGTACTTC
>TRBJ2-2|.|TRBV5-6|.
CASSLKGLITGELFF
TGTGCCAGCAGCTTGAAGGGGCTGATCACCGGGGAGCTGTTTTTT
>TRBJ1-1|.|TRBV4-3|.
CASSQDSGGTEAFF
TGCGCCAGCAGCCAAGATTCCGGGGGGACGGAAGCTTTCTTT
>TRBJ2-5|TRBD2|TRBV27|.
CASSLYLGGQETQYF
TGTGCCAGCAGTTTATATCTGGGGGGGCAAGAGACCCAGTACTTC
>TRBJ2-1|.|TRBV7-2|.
CASSLRWGRSSYNEQFF
TGTGCCAGCAGCTTAAGGTGGGGGCGGAGCTCCTACAATGAGCAGTTCTTC
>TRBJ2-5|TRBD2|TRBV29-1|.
CSVKEGLVVSETQYF
TGCAGCGTTAAGGAGGGACTAGTCGTTTCGGAGACCCAGTACTTC
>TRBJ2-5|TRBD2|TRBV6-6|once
CASSYSGGETQYF
TGTGCCAGCAGTTATAGCGGGGGAGAGACCCAGTACTTC
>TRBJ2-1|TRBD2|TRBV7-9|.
CASSPLAGATIGYNEQFF
TGTGCCAGCAGCCCCCTAGCGGGGGCCACCATTGGATACAATGAGCAGTTCTTC
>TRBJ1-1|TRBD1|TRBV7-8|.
CASSTGQGNTEAFF
TGTGCCAGCAGCACCGGACAGGGGAACACTGAAGCTTTCTTT
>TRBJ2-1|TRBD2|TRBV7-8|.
CASSLASGVISSYNEQFF
TGTGCCAGCAGCTTAGCTAGCGGGGTGATTAGCTCCTACAATGAGCAGTTCTTC
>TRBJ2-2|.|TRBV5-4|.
CASSEGRGRNTGELFF
TGTGCCAGCAGCGAAGGCCGGGGGAGAAACACCGGGGAGCTGTTTTTT
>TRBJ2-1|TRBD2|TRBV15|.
CATSRDGAGGVNEQFF
TGTGCCACCAGCAGAGATGGGGCGGGGGGGGTCAATGAGCAGTTCTTC
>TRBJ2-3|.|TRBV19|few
CASSPSTYSTDTQYF
TGTGCCAGTAGTCCGTCGACTTATTCCACAGATACGCAGTATTTT
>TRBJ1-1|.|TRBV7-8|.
CASSFFSGNTEAFF
TGTGCCAGCAGCTTTTTTTCGGGAAACACTGAAGCTTTCTTT
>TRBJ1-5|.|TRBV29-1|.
CSVEPGRGQPQHF
TGCAGCGTTGAACCGGGTAGGGGTCAGCCCCAGCATTTT
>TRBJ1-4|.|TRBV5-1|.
CASSLGGRAGEKLFF
TGCGCCAGCAGCTTGGGTGGCAGGGCAGGGGAAAAACTGTTTTTT
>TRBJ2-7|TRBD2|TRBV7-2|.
CASRPSGGPYEQYF
TGTGCCAGCAGACCGTCGGGGGGGCCCTACGAGCAGTACTTC
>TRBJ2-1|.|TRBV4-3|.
CASSQQRQAYNEQFF
TGCGCCAGCAGCCAGCAAAGACAGGCGTACAATGAGCAGTTCTTC
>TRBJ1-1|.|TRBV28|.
CASSWAPNTEAFF
TGTGCCAGCAGTTGGGCCCCGAACACTGAAGCTTTCTTT
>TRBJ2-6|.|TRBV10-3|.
CAILGAGANVLTF
TGTGCCATTTTAGGGGCTGGGGCCAACGTCCTGACTTTC
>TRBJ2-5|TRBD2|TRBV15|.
CATSSPNRGGETQYF
TGTGCCACCAGCAGTCCAAATCGGGGAGGGGAGACCCAGTACTTC
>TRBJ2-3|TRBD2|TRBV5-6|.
CASSDSTSGVDTDTQYF
TGTGCCAGCAGCGACTCGACTAGCGGGGTTGACACAGATACGCAGTATTTT
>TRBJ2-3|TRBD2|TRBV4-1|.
CASSRSSGGTTDTQYF
TGCGCCAGCAGCCGTTCTAGCGGGGGGACCACAGATACGCAGTATTTT
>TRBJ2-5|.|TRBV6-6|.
CASRRQQYQETQYF
TGTGCCAGCAGACGACAGCAGTACCAAGAGACCCAGTACTTC
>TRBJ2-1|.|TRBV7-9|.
CASSSQGGEQFF
TGTGCCAGCAGCTCCCAGGGGGGTGAGCAGTTCTTC
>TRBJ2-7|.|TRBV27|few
CASSYGWTASEQYF
TGTGCCAGCAGTTACGGGTGGACAGCTAGCGAGCAGTACTTC
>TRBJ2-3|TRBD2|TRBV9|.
CASSARVSGGDTQYF
TGTGCCAGCAGCGCTCGGGTCTCGGGAGGAGATACGCAGTATTTT
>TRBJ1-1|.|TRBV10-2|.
CASRMSRGGRNTEAFF
TGCGCCAGCCGGATGAGTAGGGGGGGGAGGAACACTGAAGCTTTCTTT